These T cell receptor beta chains were read from a single sample in a study of shared clonotypes between healthy human individuals. The data were produced by immunoSEQ multiplex PCR, yet TCRdb's version contains in-frame clones alone and is incomplete. The sample carries around 1,900,000 clones, around 95% recorded once. Sequencing used naive CD8+ T cells from PBMCs. These receptors were taken from a man between 18 and 35 years old in good health. Some clones in this sample may be carry-over from other donors' samples. The CDR3 runs from the conserved cysteine through the conserved F or W. A D gene is named only where the DNA matches it firmly. Size is stated for part of the rows, as once, few or many counts, or as a class when the clone is expanded.

D gene,V gene,J gene,clone size,CDR3 DNA,CDR3 protein
.,TRBV4-1,TRBJ2-3,.,TGCGCCAGCAGCCAAGTTGTCAACGGGGGCGATCGCACAGATACGCAGTATTTT,CASSQVVNGGDRTDTQYF
TRBD1,TRBV27,TRBJ2-7,.,TGTGCCAGCAGTGGGGACAGAGGCTACGAGCAGTACTTC,CASSGDRGYEQYF
TRBD2,TRBV28,TRBJ2-5,.,TGTGCCAGCAGTTTGTTAGCGGGGAATCAAGAGACCCAGTACTTC,CASSLLAGNQETQYF
.,TRBV11-2,TRBJ1-1,.,TGTGCCAGCAGCTTAACAGGGATCACTGAAGCTTTCTTT,CASSLTGITEAFF
.,TRBV4-1,TRBJ2-2,.,TGCGCCAGCAGCCAGGATGGACTGCAAATCAACACCGGGGAGCTGTTTTTT,CASSQDGLQINTGELFF
.,TRBV11-2,TRBJ2-1,.,TGTGCCAGCAGCGTAAACTTCGGGACGAAGCATTACAATGAGCAGTTCTTC,CASSVNFGTKHYNEQFF
TRBD1,TRBV7-9,TRBJ1-4,.,TGTGCCAGCAGCTTAGTGGAGACAGGGGGCGGTGAAAAACTGTTTTTT,CASSLVETGGGEKLFF
TRBD2,TRBV6-6,TRBJ2-3,.,TGTGCCAGCTCACGGGGGGGAAGCACAGATACGCAGTATTTT,CASSRGGSTDTQYF
.,TRBV18,TRBJ2-1,.,TGTGCCAGCTCATGGGGCCCAGGGAATGAGCAGTTCTTC,CASSWGPGNEQFF
.,TRBV9,TRBJ1-4,.,TGTGCCAGCAGCGAAGGAGGGGCAACTAATGAAAAACTGTTTTTT,CASSEGGATNEKLFF
TRBD1,TRBV27,TRBJ1-2,.,TGTGCCAGCAATATTTTGTCCGGGACAGATGGCTACACCTTC,CASNILSGTDGYTF
TRBD2,TRBV10-3,TRBJ2-1,.,TGTGCCATCAGCGGTAGCGGGAGCGGCATTGCGAATGAGCAGTTCTTC,CAISGSGSGIANEQFF
TRBD1,TRBV11-2,TRBJ1-1,.,TGTGCCAGCAGCAACAGGGGGAAGGACACTGAAGCTTTCTTT,CASSNRGKDTEAFF
.,TRBV6-1,TRBJ1-1,.,TGTGCCAGCAGTGAAGGTCGGAACACTGAAGCTTTCTTT,CASSEGRNTEAFF
.,TRBV5-6,TRBJ2-7,.,TGTGCCAGCACCCAAGCCTCCTACGAGCAGTACTTC,CASTQASYEQYF
.,TRBV29-1,TRBJ2-7,.,TGCAGCGTCTGGGGTGCCGCCTACGAGCAGTACTTC,CSVWGAAYEQYF
.,TRBV28,TRBJ1-5,.,TGTGCCAGCAACCTTTTTGAGAGAGGGGGGAGCGAGCCCCAGCATTTT,CASNLFERGGSEPQHF
.,TRBV5-6,TRBJ1-1,.,TGTGCCAGCAGCTTGGGGGGCGACACTGAAGCTTTCTTT,CASSLGGDTEAFF
TRBD2,TRBV5-8,TRBJ2-7,.,TGTGCCAGCAGCTTGTGGGCTAGCGGGAGGAATTCGGAGCAGTACTTC,CASSLWASGRNSEQYF
.,TRBV11-2,TRBJ2-7,.,TGTGCCAGCAGCTTAGGGTCAGGGTTGACCTCCTACGAGCAGTACTTC,CASSLGSGLTSYEQYF
.,TRBV29-1,TRBJ1-1,once,TGCAGCGTTGAAATTCCCCCAGGGCGTCTGACTGAAGCTTTCTTT,CSVEIPPGRLTEAFF
.,TRBV5-4,TRBJ2-1,.,TGTGCCAGCAGCCCGAGGGGATTCTACAATGAGCAGTTCTTC,CASSPRGFYNEQFF
.,TRBV5-1,TRBJ2-5,.,TGCGCCAGCAGCTTTCAGGGGTACCAAGAGACCCAGTACTTC,CASSFQGYQETQYF
.,TRBV28,TRBJ1-2,.,TGTGCCAGCAGTTTATTTGGCACGACGGAGGGCTACACCTTC,CASSLFGTTEGYTF
.,TRBV10-1,TRBJ2-7,few,TGCGCCAGCAGTGAGGGCAGTATGACCTACGAGCAGTACTTC,CASSEGSMTYEQYF
.,TRBV7-9,TRBJ2-7,.,TGTGCCAGCAGTCTTTTAGGGGGGGAGCAGTACTTC,CASSLLGGEQYF
TRBD2,TRBV27,TRBJ2-5,.,TGTGCCAGCAGTTCCGGGACTACCCCCCGGCGGGAGACCCAGTACTTC,CASSSGTTPRRETQYF
TRBD2,TRBV7-8,TRBJ2-3,.,TGTGCCAGCAGCTTAGGACTAGCGGGAGGAGGAAGCACAGATACGCAGTATTTT,CASSLGLAGGGSTDTQYF
.,TRBV9,TRBJ2-6,.,TGTGCCAGCAGCGTATCCCAGGGATTGAGCTCTGGGGCCAACGTCCTGACTTTC,CASSVSQGLSSGANVLTF
TRBD2,TRBV9,TRBJ2-1,.,TGTGCCAGCAGCGTTAGCGGGATAACCTACAATGAGCAGTTCTTC,CASSVSGITYNEQFF
.,TRBV21-1,TRBJ2-3,.,TGTGCCAGCAGCAAGCGAGGGTATTCCGGGACTAGCGGGACAGATACGCAGTATTTT,CASSKRGYSGTSGTDTQYF
TRBD1,TRBV7-2,TRBJ1-3,once,TGTGCCAGCAAAAGCAGGGGGTATTCTGGAAACACCATATATTTT,CASKSRGYSGNTIYF
.,TRBV28,TRBJ2-5,.,TGTGCCAGCAGTTTTTCTCGCGGATTGACCGAAGAGACCCAGTACTTC,CASSFSRGLTEETQYF